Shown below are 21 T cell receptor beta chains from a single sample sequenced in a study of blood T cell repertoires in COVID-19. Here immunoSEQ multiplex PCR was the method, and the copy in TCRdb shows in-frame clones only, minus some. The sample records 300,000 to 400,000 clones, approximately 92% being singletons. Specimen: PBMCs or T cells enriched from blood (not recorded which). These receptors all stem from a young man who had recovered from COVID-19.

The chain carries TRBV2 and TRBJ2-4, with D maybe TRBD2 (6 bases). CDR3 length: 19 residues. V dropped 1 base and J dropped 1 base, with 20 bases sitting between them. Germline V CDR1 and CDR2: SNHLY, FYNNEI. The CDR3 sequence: CASSEEGRQNLGAKNIQYF. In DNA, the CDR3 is TGTGCCAGCAGTGAAGAGGGGAGGCAAAACCTGGGGGCCAAAAACATTCAGTACTTC.

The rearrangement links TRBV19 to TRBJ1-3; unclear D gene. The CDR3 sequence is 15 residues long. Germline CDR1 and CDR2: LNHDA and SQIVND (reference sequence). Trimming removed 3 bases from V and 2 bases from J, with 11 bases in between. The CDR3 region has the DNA TGTGCCAGTAGTATTAGTGGTTCAACTGGAAACACCATATATTTT. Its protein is CASSISGSTGNTIYF.

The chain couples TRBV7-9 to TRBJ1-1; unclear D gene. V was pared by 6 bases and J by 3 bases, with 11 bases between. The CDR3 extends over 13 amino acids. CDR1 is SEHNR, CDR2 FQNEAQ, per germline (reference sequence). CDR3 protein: CASRFARDTEAFF. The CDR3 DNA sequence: TGTGCCAGCAGGTTTGCCCGGGACACTGAAGCTTTCTTT.

CDR3 amino acids: CASIQTPQDYGYTF. Here the CDR3 DNA reads TGTGCCAGCATTCAAACTCCACAGGATTATGGCTACACCTTC. V usage is TRBV6-5 and J usage is TRBJ1-2; TRBD1 might be the D (5 bases). The germline V and J ends were trimmed by 7 bases and 5 bases, with 17 bases remaining between them. From germline, CDR1 is MNHEY and CDR2 SVGAGI. The CDR3 is 14 amino acids.

CDR3 protein: CASSFLQGNTEAFF. CDR3 coding DNA: TGTGCCAGCAGTTTCCTTCAGGGGAACACTGAAGCTTTCTTT. J is TRBJ1-1 and V is TRBV27, with D tentatively TRBD1 (5 bases). The CDR3 length is 14 residues. Germline CDR1 MNHEY, CDR2 SMNVEV (reference sequence). Trimming cost V 3 bases and J 1 base, with 9 bases left between them.

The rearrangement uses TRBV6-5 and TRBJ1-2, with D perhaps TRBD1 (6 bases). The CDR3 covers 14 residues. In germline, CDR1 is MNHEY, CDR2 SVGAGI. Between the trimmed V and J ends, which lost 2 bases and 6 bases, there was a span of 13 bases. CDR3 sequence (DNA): TGTGCCAGCAGTTACGACAGGAGATTTCATGGCTACACCTTC. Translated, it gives CASSYDRRFHGYTF.

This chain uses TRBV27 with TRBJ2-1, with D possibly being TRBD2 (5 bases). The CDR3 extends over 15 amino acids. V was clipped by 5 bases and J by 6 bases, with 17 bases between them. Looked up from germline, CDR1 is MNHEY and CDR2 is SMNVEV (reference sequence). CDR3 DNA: TGTGCCAGCAGTCCCTCCTTTAGGCGGGCCAATGAGCAGTTCTTC. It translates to CASSPSFRRANEQFF.

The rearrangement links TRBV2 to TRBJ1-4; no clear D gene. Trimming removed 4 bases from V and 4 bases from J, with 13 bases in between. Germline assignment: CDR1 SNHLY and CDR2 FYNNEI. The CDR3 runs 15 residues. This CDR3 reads CASSVGGQVNEKLFF. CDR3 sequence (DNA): TGTGCCAGCAGTGTCGGCGGGCAGGTTAATGAAAAACTGTTTTTT.

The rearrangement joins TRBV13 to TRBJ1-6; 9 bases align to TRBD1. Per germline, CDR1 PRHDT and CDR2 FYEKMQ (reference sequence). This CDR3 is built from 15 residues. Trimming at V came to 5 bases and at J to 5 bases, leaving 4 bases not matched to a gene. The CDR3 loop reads CASSPTGGNNSPLHF. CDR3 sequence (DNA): TGTGCCAGCAGCCCAACAGGGGGCAATAATTCACCCCTCCACTTT.

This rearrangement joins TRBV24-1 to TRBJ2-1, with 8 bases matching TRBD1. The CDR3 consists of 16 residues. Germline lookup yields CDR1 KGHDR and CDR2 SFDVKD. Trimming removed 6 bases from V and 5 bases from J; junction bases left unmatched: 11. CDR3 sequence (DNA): TGTGCCACCAGTTATACCGGACAGGGCACCCACAATGAGCAGTTCTTC. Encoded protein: CATSYTGQGTHNEQFF.

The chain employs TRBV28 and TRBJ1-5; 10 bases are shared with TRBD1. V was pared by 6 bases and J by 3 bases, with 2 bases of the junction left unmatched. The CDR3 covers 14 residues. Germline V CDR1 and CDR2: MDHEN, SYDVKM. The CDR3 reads CASRTGGANQPQHF. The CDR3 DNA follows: TGTGCCAGCAGGACAGGGGGCGCCAATCAGCCCCAGCATTTT.

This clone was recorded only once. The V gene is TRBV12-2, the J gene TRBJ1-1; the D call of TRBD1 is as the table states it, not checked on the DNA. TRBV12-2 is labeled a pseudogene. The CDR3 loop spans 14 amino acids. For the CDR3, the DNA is TGTGCAAGTCGCTTTGACAGGGCGGGCACTGAAGCTTTCTTT. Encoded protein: CASRFDRAGTEAFF.

The CDR3 DNA reads as TGTGCCACCACTCAGGTCGGGGCTGGAAACACCATATATTTT. It is translated as CATTQVGAGNTIYF. This rearrangement joins TRBV5-6 to TRBJ1-3, with D unresolved. CDR3 length: 14 residues. Between the trimmed V and J ends, which lost 9 bases and 2 bases, there was a span of 15 bases. CDR1 is SGHDT and CDR2 is YYEEEE in the germline V gene.

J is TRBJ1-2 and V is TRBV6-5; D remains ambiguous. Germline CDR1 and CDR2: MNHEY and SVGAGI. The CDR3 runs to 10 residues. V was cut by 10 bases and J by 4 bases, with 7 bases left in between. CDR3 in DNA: TGTGCCACCTTTGTCTATGGCTACACCTTC. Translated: CATFVYGYTF.

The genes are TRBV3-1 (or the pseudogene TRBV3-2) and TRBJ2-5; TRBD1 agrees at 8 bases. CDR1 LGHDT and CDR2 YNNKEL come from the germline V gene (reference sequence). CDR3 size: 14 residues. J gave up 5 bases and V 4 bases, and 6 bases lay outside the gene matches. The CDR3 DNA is TGTGCCAGCAGCCCGGCAGGGGGCGGGGAGACCCAGTACTTC. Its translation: CASSPAGGGETQYF.

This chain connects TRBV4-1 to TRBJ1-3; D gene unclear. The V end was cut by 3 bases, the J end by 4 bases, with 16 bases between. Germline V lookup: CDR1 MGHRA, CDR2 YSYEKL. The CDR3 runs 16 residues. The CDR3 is CASSQPTRRRGNTIYF. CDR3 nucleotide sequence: TGCGCCAGCAGCCAGCCAACCAGGCGAAGGGGAAACACCATATATTTT.

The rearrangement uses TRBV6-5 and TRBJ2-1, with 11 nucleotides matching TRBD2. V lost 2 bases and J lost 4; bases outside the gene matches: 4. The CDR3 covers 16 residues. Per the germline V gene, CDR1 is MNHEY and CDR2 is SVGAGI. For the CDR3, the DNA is TGTGCCAGCAGTTACGAGGGGACTAGCGGTTACAATGAGCAGTTCTTC. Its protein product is CASSYEGTSGYNEQFF.

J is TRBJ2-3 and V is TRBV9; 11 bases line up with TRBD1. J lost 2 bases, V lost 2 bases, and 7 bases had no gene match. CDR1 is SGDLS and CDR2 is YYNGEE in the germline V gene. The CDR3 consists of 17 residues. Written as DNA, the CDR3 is TGTGCCAGCAGCGTGACGGGACAGGGGGGTTACACAGATACGCAGTATTTT. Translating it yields CASSVTGQGGYTDTQYF. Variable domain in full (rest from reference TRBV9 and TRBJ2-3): DSGVTQTPKHLITATGQRVTLRCSPRSGDLSVYWYQQSLDQGLQFLIQYYNGEERAKGNILERFSAQQFPDLHSELNLSSLELGDSALYFCASSVTGQGGYTDTQYFGPGTRLTVL.

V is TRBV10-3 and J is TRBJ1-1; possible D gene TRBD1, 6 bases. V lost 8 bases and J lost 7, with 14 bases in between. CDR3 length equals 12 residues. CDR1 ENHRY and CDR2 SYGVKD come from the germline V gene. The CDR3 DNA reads TGTGCCATCGCAACAGGGATAGGTGAAGCTTTCTTT. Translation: CAIATGIGEAFF.

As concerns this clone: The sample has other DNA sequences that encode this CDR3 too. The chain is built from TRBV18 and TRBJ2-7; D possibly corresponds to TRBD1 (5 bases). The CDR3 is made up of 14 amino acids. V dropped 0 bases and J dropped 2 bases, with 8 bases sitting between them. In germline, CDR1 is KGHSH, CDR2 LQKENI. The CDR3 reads CASSPPPGTYEQYF. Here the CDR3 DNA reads TGTGCCAGCTCACCACCTCCAGGGACCTACGAGCAGTACTTC. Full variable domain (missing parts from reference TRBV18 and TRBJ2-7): NAGVMQNPRHLVRRRGQEARLRCSPMKGHSHVYWYRQLPEEGLKFMVYLQKENIIDESGMPKERFSAEFPKEGPSILRIQQVVRGDSAAYFCASSPPPGTYEQYFGPGTRLTVT.

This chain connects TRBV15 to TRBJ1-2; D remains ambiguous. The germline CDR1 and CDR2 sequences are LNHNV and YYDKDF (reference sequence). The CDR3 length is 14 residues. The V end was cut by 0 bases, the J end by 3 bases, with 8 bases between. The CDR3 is CATSRDQIYYGYTF. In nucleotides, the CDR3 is TGTGCCACCAGCAGAGATCAGATATACTATGGCTACACCTTC.